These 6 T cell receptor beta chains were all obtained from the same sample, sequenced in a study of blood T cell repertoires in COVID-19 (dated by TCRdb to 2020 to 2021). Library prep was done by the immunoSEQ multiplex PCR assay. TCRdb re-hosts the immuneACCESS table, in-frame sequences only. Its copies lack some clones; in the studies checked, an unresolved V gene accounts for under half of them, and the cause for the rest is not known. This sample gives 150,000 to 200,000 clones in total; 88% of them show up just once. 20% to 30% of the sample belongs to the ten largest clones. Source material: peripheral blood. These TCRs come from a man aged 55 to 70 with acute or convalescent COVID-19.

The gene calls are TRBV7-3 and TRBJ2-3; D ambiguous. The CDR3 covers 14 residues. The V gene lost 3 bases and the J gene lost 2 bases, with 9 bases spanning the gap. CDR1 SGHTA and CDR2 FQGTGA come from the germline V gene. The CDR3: CASSFDSYTDTQYF. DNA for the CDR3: TGTGCCAGCAGCTTCGACTCATACACAGATACGCAGTATTTT.

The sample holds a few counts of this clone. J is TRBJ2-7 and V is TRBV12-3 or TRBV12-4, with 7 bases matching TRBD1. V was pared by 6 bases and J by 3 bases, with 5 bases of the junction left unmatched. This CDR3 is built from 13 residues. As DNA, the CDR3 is TGTGCCAGCAGCCAACAGGGGTTCTACGAGCAGTACGTC. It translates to CASSQQGFYEQYV.

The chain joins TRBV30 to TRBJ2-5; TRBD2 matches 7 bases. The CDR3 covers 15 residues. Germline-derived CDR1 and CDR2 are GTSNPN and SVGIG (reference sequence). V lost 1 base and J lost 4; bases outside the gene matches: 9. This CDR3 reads CAWSGLSRGRETQYF. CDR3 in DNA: TGTGCCTGGAGTGGTCTTTCGCGGGGGAGAGAGACCCAGTACTTC.

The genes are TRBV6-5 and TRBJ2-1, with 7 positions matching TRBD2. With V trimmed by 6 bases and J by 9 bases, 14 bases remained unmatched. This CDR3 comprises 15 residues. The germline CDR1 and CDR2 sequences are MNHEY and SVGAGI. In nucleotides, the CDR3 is TGTGCCAGCAGCCAATCCCGGGGGAGGGTCGCTGAGCAGTTCTTC. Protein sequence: CASSQSRGRVAEQFF.

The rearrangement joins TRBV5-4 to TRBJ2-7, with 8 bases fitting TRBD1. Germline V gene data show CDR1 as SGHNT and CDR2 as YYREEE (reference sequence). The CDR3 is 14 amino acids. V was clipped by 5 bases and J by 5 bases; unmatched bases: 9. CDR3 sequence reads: CASRNQGALDEQYF. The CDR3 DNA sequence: TGTGCCAGCAGAAACCAGGGGGCGTTGGACGAGCAGTACTTC.

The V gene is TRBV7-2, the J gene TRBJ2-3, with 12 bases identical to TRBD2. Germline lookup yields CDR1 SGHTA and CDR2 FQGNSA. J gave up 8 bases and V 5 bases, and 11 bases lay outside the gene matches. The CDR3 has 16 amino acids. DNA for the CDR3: TGTGCCAGCAGCACCCGACTAGCGGGAGATGGTGGTACGCAGTATTTT. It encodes CASSTRLAGDGGTQYF.